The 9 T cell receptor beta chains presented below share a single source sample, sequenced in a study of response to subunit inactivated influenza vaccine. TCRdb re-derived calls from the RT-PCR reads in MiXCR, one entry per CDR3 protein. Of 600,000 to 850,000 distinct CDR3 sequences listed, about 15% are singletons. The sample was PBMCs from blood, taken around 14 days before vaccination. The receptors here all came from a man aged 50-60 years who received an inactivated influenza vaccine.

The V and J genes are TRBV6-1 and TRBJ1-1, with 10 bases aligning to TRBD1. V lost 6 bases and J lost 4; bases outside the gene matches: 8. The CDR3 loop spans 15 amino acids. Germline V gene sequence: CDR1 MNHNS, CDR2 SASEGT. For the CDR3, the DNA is TGTGCCAGCAGACGGGGACAGGGGCTCGGCACTGAAGCTTTCTTT. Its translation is CASRRGQGLGTEAFF.

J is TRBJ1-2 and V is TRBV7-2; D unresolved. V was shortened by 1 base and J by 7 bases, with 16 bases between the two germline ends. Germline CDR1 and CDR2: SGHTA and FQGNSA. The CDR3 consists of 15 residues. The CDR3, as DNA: TGTGCCAGCAGCTTAGAGGGCGTAAGGAGGAGTGGCTACACCTTC. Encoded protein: CASSLEGVRRSGYTF.

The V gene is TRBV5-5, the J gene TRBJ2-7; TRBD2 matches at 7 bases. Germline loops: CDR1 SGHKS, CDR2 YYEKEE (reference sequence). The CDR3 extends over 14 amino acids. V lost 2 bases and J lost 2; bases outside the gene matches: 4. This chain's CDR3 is CASSFPGTTYEQYF. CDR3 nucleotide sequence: TGTGCCAGCAGCTTCCCCGGGACTACCTACGAGCAGTACTTC.

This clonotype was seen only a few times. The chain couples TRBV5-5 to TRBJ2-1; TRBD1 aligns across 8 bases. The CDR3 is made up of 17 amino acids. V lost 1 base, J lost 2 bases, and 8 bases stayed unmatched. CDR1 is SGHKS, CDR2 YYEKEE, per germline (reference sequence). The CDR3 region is CASSLPFDRGTYNEQFF. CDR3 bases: TGTGCCAGCAGCTTGCCCTTTGACAGGGGAACCTACAATGAGCAGTTCTTC.

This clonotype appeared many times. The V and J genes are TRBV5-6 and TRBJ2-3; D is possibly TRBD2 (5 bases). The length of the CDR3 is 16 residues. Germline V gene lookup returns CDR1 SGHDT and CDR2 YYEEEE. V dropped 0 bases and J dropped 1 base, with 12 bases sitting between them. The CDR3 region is CASSLGPAVRTDTQYF. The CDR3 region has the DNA TGTGCCAGCAGCTTGGGCCCAGCGGTACGCACAGATACGCAGTATTTT.

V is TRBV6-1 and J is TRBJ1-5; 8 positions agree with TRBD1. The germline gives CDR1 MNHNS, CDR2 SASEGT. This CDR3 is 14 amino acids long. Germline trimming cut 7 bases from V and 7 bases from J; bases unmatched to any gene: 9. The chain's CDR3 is CASMDRAGYQPQHF. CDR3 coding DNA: TGTGCCAGCATGGACAGGGCTGGGTACCAGCCCCAGCATTTT.

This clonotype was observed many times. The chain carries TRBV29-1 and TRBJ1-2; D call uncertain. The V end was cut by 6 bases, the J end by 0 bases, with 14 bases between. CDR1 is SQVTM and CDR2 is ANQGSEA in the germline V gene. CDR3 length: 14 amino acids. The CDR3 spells CSVEPVFPNYGYTF. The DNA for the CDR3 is TGCAGCGTAGAACCTGTGTTCCCTAACTATGGCTACACCTTC.

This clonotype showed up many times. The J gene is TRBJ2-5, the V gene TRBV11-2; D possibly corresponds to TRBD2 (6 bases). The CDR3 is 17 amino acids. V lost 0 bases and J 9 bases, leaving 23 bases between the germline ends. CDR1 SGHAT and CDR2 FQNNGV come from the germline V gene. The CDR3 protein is CASSLDKAEGERRAQYF. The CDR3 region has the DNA TGTGCCAGCAGCTTAGATAAGGCGGAGGGCGAACGGAGGGCCCAGTACTTC.

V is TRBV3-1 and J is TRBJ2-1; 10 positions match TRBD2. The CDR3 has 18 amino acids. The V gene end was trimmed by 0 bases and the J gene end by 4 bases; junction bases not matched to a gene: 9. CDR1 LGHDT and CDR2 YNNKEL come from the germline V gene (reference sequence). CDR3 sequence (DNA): TGTGCCAGCAGCCAAGATTGGCTAGCGGGAGTTATTTACAATGAGCAGTTCTTC. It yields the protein CASSQDWLAGVIYNEQFF.